This TCR beta chain was documented in a study of T cells in Graves' hyperthyroidism and ophthalmopathy. Overall study: Peripheral blood sampling occurred at initial diagnosis, before any treatment.

Amplification of TCR beta CDR3 regions was performed using RNA transcripts as template. A set of HTBI primers served as the primers for a first-round RT-PCR of the TCR CDR3. Using its own MiXCR run on the multiplex PCR reads, TCRdb lists one record per CDR3 protein. The sample consists of approximately 870,000 distinct CDR3 sequences, more than 30% of them appearing once. The study's findings and limits: Also found in blood were most expanded thyroid clonotypes above 0.001.

Details on this clonotype: What it recognizes is unknown.

Trimming at V came to 3 bases and at J to 9 bases, leaving 6 bases not matched to a gene. The CDR3 consists of 13 residues. The germline CDR1 and CDR2 sequences are SGHTA and FQGNSA. Exclusion criteria comprised uncontrolled infection, other autoimmune disease, pregnancy or lactation. Diagnosing involved the use of clinical symptoms, serum thyroxine and TRAb, thyroid ultrasound and orbital computed tomography. The receptor was isolated from a man in his late teens or twenties with Graves' hyperthyroidism. The sequenced sample was blood. J is TRBJ1-1 and V is TRBV7-2; TRBD1 matches 8 bases. CDR3 coding DNA: TGTGCCAGCAGCTTGGACAGGGCTTCTCAAGCTTTCTTT. It encodes CASSLDRASQAFF.